This T cell receptor beta chain came from a study of shared clonotypes between healthy human individuals. Overall study findings and caveats: Represented genetic and exposure-history diversity was restricted by having few donors. Sequencing depth was a factor that was expected to affect clonotype sharing among donors.

The donors were all Caucasian adults (living in Nashville, Tennessee). Per the germline V gene, CDR1 is DFQATT and CDR2 is SNEGSKA (reference sequence). The CDR3 spans 11 residues. Assay: immunoSEQ multiplex PCR; the TCRdb copy retains only in-frame clones and omits some. The top ten hold approximately 0.35% of the sample, which has 2 million to 2.5 million clones, roughly 93% seen once. Of note for this clone: The antigen remains unidentified.

Sample: naive CD4+ T cells from PBMCs. The subset here: CD45RA+ positively selected. The chain recombines TRBV20-1 with TRBJ2-2; 7 bases are shared with TRBD2. The TCR sequence derives from a man aged 18 to 30 in good health. Some clones in this sample may be carry-over from other donors' samples. CDR3 DNA sequence: TGCAGCGCACTAGCGACCGGGGAGCTGTTTTTT. This gives the protein CSALATGELFF.